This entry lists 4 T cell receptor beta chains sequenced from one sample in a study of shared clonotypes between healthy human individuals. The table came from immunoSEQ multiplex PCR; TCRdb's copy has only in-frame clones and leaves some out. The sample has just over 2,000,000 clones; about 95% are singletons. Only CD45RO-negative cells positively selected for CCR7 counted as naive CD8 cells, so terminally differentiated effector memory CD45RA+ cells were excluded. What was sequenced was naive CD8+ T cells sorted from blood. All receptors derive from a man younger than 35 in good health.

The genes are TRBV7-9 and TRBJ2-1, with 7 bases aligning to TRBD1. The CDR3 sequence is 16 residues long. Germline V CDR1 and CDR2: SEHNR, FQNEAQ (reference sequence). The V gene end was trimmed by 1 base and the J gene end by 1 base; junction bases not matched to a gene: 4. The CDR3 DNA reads TGTGCCAGCAGCTTAGGGCCGACAGGGTCCTACAATGAGCAGTTCTTC. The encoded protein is CASSLGPTGSYNEQFF.

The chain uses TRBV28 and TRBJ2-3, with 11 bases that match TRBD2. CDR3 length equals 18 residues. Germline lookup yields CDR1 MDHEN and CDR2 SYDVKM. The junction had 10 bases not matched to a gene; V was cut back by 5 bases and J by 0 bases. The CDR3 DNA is TGTGCCAGCAGTCCCCGTTTGCTAGCGGGGGGAAGCACAGATACGCAGTATTTT. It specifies CASSPRLLAGGSTDTQYF.

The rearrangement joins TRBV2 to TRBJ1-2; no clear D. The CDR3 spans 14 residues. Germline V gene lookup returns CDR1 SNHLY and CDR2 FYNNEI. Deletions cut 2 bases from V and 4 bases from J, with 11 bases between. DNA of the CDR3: TGTGCCAGCAGTGAACTACAAGGTTCCTATGGCTACACCTTC. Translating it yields CASSELQGSYGYTF.

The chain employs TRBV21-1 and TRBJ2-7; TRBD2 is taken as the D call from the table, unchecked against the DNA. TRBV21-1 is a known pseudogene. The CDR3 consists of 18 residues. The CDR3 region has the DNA TGTGCCAGCAGCAAAGTAGCGGGAGGGCCATCGTGGCGGAACGAGCAGTACTTC. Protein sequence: CASSKVAGGPSWRNEQYF.